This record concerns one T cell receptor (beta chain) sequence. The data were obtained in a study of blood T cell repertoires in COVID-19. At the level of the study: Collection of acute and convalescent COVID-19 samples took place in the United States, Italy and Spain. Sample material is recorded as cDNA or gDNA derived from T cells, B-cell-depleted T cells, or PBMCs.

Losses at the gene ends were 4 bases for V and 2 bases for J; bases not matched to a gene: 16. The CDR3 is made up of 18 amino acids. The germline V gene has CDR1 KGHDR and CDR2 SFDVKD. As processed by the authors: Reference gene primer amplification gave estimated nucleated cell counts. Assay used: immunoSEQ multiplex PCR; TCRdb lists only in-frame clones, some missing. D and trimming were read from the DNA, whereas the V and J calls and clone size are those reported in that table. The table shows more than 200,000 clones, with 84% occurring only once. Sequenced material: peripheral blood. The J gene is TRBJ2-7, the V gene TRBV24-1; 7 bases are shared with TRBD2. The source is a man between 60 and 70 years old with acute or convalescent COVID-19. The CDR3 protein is CATSEGGWECRCPYEQYF. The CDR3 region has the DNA TGTGCCACCAGTGAGGGGGGGTGGGAATGTCGATGTCCCTACGAGCAGTACTTC.